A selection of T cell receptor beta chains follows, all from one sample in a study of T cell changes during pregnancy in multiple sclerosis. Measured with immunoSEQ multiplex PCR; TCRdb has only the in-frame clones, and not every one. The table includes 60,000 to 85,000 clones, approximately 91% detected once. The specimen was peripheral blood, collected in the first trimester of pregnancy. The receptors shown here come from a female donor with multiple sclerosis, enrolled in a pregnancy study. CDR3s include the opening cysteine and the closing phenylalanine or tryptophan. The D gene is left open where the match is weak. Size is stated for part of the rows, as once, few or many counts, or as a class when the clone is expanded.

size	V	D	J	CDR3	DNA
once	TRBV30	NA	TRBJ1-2	CAWSVGGTVGYTF	TGTGCCTGGAGTGTAGGAGGGACCGTGGGCTACACCTTC
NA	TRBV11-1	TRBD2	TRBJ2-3	CASSRLAGETDTQYF	TGTGCCAGCAGCAGACTAGCGGGGGAGACAGATACGCAGTATTTT
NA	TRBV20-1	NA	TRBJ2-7	CSASISYEQYF	TGCAGTGCTAGTATCTCCTACGAGCAGTACTTC
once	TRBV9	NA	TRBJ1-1	CASSVLGSMNTEAFF	TGTGCCAGCAGCGTACTAGGAAGCATGAACACTGAAGCTTTCTTT
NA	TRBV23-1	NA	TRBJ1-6	CASSHGGASSPLHF	TGCGCCAGCAGTCACGGGGGGGCGAGTTCACCCCTCCACTTT
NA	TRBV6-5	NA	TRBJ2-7	CASSYSLFNRWEQYF	TGTGCCAGCAGTTACTCGCTCTTTAACAGGTGGGAGCAGTACTTC
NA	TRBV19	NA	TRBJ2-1	CASSIDSQGFNEQFF	TGTGCCAGTAGTATAGATTCCCAGGGGTTCAATGAGCAGTTCTTC
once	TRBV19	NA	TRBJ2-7	CASSVTSSASYEQYF	TGTGCCAGTAGCGTTACTAGCTCCGCCTCCTACGAGCAGTACTTC
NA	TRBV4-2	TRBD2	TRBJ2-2	CASSLRLAGDTGELFF	TGTGCCAGCAGCCTCAGACTAGCGGGAGACACCGGGGAGCTGTTTTTT
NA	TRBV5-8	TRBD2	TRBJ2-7	CASSSGGTYEQYF	TGTGCCAGCAGCTCCGGGGGGACCTACGAGCAGTACTTC
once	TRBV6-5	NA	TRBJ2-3	CASRTGGDTQYF	TGTGCCAGCCGAACTGGGGGGGATACGCAGTATTTT
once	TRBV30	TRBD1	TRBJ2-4	CAWGLARGIGAGVAKNIQYF	TGTGCCTGGGGCCTCGCCAGGGGGATAGGGGCTGGGGTAGCCAAAAACATTCAGTACTTC
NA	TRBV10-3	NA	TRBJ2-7	CATSQVPHYEQYF	TGTGCCACCTCCCAGGTCCCTCACTACGAGCAGTACTTC
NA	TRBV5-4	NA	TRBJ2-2	CASSLEGRANTGELFF	TGTGCCAGCAGCTTGGAGGGCAGGGCGAACACCGGGGAGCTGTTTTTT
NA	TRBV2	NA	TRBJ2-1	CASIKILGPNEQFF	TGTGCCAGCATAAAAATCCTGGGGCCCAATGAGCAGTTCTTC
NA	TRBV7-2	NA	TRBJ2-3	CASSSPGLHGTDTQYF	TGTGCCAGCAGCTCCCCGGGACTCCACGGCACAGATACGCAGTATTTT